These 17 T cell receptor beta chains share one sample of origin, sequenced in a study of OX40 agonist ivuxolimab in advanced cancers. Produced via immunoSEQ multiplex PCR; TCRdb's table is partial and in-frame only. Of approximately 50,000 clones in the sample, roughly 94% are singletons; the top ten hold approximately 9.9%. Specimen: CD4+ or CD8+ T cells sorted from blood, collected in a trial of the OX40 agonist ivuxolimab. These receptors were collected from an adult with an advanced solid tumor such as melanoma, head and neck, liver or kidney cancer.

Note on this clone: It may be a read error: a sequence one base away is much more abundant. The J gene is TRBJ2-7, the V gene TRBV7-8, with D hard to call. Trimming stripped 5 bases from V and 1 base from J, with 3 bases between. The germline CDR1 and CDR2 sequences are SGHVS and FQNEAQ. The CDR3 extends over 11 amino acids. The CDR3 sequence is CASSPSYEQYF. The CDR3 DNA follows: TGTGCCAGCAGCCCTTCCTACGAGCAGTACTTC.

The V gene is TRBV9, the J gene TRBJ2-7, with 9 nucleotides matching TRBD2. CDR3 length equals 15 residues. J gave up 4 bases and V 4 bases, and 9 bases lay outside the gene matches. Germline V gene data show CDR1 as SGDLS and CDR2 as YYNGEE. The CDR3 DNA reads TGTGCCAGCAGCCCCGGGACTAGCCGATCTTACGAGCAGTACTTC. Amino acid sequence: CASSPGTSRSYEQYF.

The chain combines TRBV7-6 with TRBJ2-1, with 8 bases fitting TRBD1. With V trimmed by 5 bases and J by 6 bases, 9 bases remained unmatched. Germline assignment: CDR1 SGHVS and CDR2 FNYEAQ. The CDR3 length is 15 residues. The CDR3 protein is CASSAEYRGINEQFF. For the CDR3, the DNA is TGTGCCAGCAGCGCAGAATACAGGGGGATCAATGAGCAGTTCTTC.

The count of this clone is one. The chain is built from TRBV11-1 and TRBJ2-7, with 9 bases lining up with TRBD2. This CDR3 is 13 amino acids long. Germline V gene data show CDR1 as SGHAT and CDR2 as FQDESV (reference sequence). The junction had 5 bases not matched to a gene; V was cut back by 7 bases and J by 4 bases. CDR3 loop: CASKAGGPYEQYF. In DNA form, the CDR3 reads TGTGCCAGCAAGGCGGGAGGGCCGTACGAGCAGTACTTC.

The CDR3 DNA follows: TGCGCCAGCAGCCAAGGAGCGGTGACAGGGGGATACGAGCAGTACTTC. Its translation: CASSQGAVTGGYEQYF. The chain couples TRBV4-1 to TRBJ2-7; 9 bases map to TRBD1. The germline CDR1 and CDR2 sequences are MGHRA and YSYEKL. V gave up 1 base and J gave up 4 bases; unmatched junction bases: 8. This CDR3 region has 16 residues.

This clone has only one observation. The J gene is TRBJ2-7, the V gene TRBV19; a weak D match, TRBD2 (7 bases). There are 15 residues in the CDR3. Looked up from germline, CDR1 is LNHDA and CDR2 is SQIVND (reference sequence). Trimming took off 5 bases at V and 2 bases at J, with 16 bases between the two ends. The CDR3 region has the DNA TGTGCCAGTAGTCCCCGGGGGGCAGCCGCCTACGAGCAGTACTTC. Translated: CASSPRGAAAYEQYF.

The chain combines TRBV13 with TRBJ2-7, with 8 bases matching TRBD2. The CDR3 length is 14 residues. After removal of 2 bases from V and 6 bases from J, the junction contained 6 bases not matched to a gene. Germline assignment: CDR1 PRHDT and CDR2 FYEKMQ (reference sequence). The CDR3 spells CASSLQREGLEQYF. In nucleotides, the CDR3 is TGTGCCAGCAGCTTACAACGGGAGGGTCTCGAGCAGTACTTC.

In regard to this clone: The same CDR3 is also encoded by other DNA sequences in this sample. This rearrangement joins TRBV25-1 to TRBJ2-7; the match to TRBD2 covers 10 bases. Trimming removed 4 bases from V and 6 bases from J; junction bases left unmatched: 6. This CDR3 spans 14 amino acids. The germline gives CDR1 MGHDK, CDR2 SYGVNS. CDR3 in amino acids: CASSGAGLAVEQYF. The CDR3 region has the DNA TGTGCCAGCAGTGGGGCCGGACTAGCGGTCGAGCAGTACTTC.

The genes are TRBV27 and TRBJ2-1; 14 nucleotides line up with TRBD2. Germline V CDR1 and CDR2: MNHEY, SMNVEV (reference sequence). The CDR3 totals 15 residues. V shed 4 bases and J 8 bases; nucleotides not matched to a gene: 4. The CDR3, as DNA: TGTGCCAGCAGTTCGGGGACTAGCGGGAGATATGAGCAGTTCTTC. Translation gives CASSSGTSGRYEQFF.

This chain links TRBV2 with TRBJ2-1, with 10 bases that match TRBD2. The germline V gene encodes CDR1 SNHLY and CDR2 FYNNEI. V lost 8 bases and J lost 4; bases outside the gene matches: 8. This CDR3 spans 15 amino acids. The CDR3, as DNA: TGTGCCAGCGAGTTTGGACTAGCGGTATACAATGAGCAGTTCTTC. Encoded protein: CASEFGLAVYNEQFF.

For this clone: A junction end diverges from the germline sequence, so it may reflect a read error. The chain employs TRBV28 and TRBJ2-7; 14 bases match TRBD2. This CDR3 region has 14 residues. Per the germline V gene, CDR1 is MDHEN and CDR2 is SYDVKM. CDR3 sequence reads: CASSSGTSGSSAHF. The CDR3 DNA follows: TGTGCCAGCAGTTCCGGGACTAGCGGGAGTTCGGCTCACTTC.

The chain recombines TRBV4-3 with TRBJ2-3, with D hard to call. The CDR3 loop spans 16 amino acids. The germline V gene encodes CDR1 LGHNA and CDR2 YSLEER. V was pared by 0 bases and J by 4 bases, with 14 bases between. DNA of the CDR3: TGCGCCAGCAGCCAAGATCTTTTTTTGAGTTCAGATACGCAGTATTTT. Its protein is CASSQDLFLSSDTQYF.

CDR3 DNA: TGTGCCAGCAGCCACGGGGTAGATAACGGTCGGGCTTTCTTT. It encodes CASSHGVDNGRAFF. The chain couples TRBV7-9 to TRBJ1-1, with no clear D. The germline V gene has CDR1 SEHNR and CDR2 FQNEAQ (reference sequence). Trimming took 5 bases from V and 11 from J, leaving 21 bases between them. This CDR3 contains 14 residues. The full variable domain, completed using reference TRBV7-9 and TRBJ1-1, is DTGVSQNPRHKITKRGQNVTFRCDPISEHNRLYWYRQTLGQGPEFLTYFQNEAQLEKSRLLSDRFSAERPKGSFSTLEIQRTEQGDSAMYLCASSHGVDNGRAFFGQGTRLTVV.

The V gene is TRBV4-1, the J gene TRBJ2-7; 9 bases agree with TRBD1. CDR3 length: 15 residues. Germline trimming cut 0 bases from V and 3 bases from J; bases unmatched to any gene: 3. Germline CDR1 is MGHRA and CDR2 is YSYEKL. For the CDR3, the DNA is TGCGCCAGCAGCCAAGAGACAGGGGGTAACTACGAGCAGTACTTC. Translating gives CASSQETGGNYEQYF.

The gene calls are TRBV6-5 and TRBJ1-5, with D perhaps TRBD1 (5 bases). CDR1 is MNHEY, CDR2 SVGAGI, per germline. The CDR3 runs to 14 residues. Between the trimmed V and J ends, which lost 1 base and 4 bases, there was a span of 8 bases. Written as DNA, the CDR3 is TGTGCCAGCAGTTACTGGTCAGGGAATCAGCCCCAGCATTTT. It specifies CASSYWSGNQPQHF.

The chain couples TRBV7-9 to TRBJ1-1; D gene unclear. V was clipped by 3 bases and J by 0 bases, with 5 bases between them. The CDR3 consists of 13 residues. Germline CDR1 and CDR2: SEHNR and FQNEAQ (reference sequence). CDR3 nucleotides: TGTGCCAGCAGCTTCAGATTGAACACTGAAGCTTTCTTT. Protein product: CASSFRLNTEAFF.

The CDR3 loop is CASSQDTRSSGNTIYF. The CDR3 DNA reads as TGCGCCAGCAGCCAAGATACCAGATCCTCTGGAAACACCATATATTTT. The chain has TRBV4-3 and TRBJ1-3; the D is unclear. Germline values: CDR1 LGHNA, CDR2 YSLEER. Between the trimmed V and J ends, which lost 0 bases and 0 bases, there was a span of 9 bases. The CDR3 consists of 16 residues.